This T cell receptor beta chain was sequenced during a study of blood T cell repertoires in COVID-19. Overall study: Donors in the United States, Italy and Spain gave samples during acute or convalescent COVID-19. The cDNA or gDNA used as material had been derived from T cells, B-cell-depleted T cells, or PBMCs.

Germline V lookup: CDR1 MNHNS, CDR2 SASEGT. V was pared by 2 bases and J by 4 bases, with 5 bases of the junction left unmatched. This CDR3 has 15 amino acids. In the authors' methods: Amplification of reference gene primers provided the estimated nucleated cell counts. Libraries were prepared by immunoSEQ multiplex PCR; TCRdb keeps only in-frame clonotypes and omits some of them. The DNA gave D and trimming, while V, J and clone size come from that table. Among some 120,000 clones listed, around 86% were seen once. This clonotype was sampled from a man in his sixties or seventies with acute or convalescent COVID-19. The rearrangement joins TRBV6-1 to TRBJ1-1, with 9 nucleotides matching TRBD1. The sequenced material came from peripheral blood. The CDR3 DNA is TGTGCCAGCAGTGAACATGGGGGACAGGGCACTGAAGCTTTCTTT. This translates into CASSEHGGQGTEAFF.